These T cell receptor beta chains were read from a single sample in a study of T cells after yellow fever vaccination. TCRdb reanalysed the 5' RACE reads using MiXCR and keeps one entry per CDR3 protein. The sample carries about 350,000 distinct CDR3 sequences, roughly 4% recorded once. The sequences come from PBMCs, collected 5 days after the yellow fever booster vaccination. These receptors came from a young man who received the YFV17D yellow fever vaccine. Both conserved end residues are part of each CDR3. The D gene is left open where the match is weak. Rows give clone size only sometimes, using once, few, many, or a class for an expanded clone.

v_call	clone_size	j_call	d_call	cdr3_nt	cdr3_aa
TRBV7-2	many	TRBJ2-4	NA	TGTGCCAGCAGGACTGGGGTGAACGGCATTCAGTACTTC	CASRTGVNGIQYF
TRBV3-1	few	TRBJ2-7	NA	TGTGCCAGCAGACTTGGTGGGACCGACAGAGAGCAGTACTTC	CASRLGGTDREQYF
TRBV6-1	many	TRBJ2-7	TRBD2	TGTGCCAGCAGTGACGCCCCAGGGAGGGAGTACTTC	CASSDAPGREYF
TRBV20-1	few	TRBJ2-7	NA	TGCAGTGCTAGAGATTCCGTGAGCGGTCGCGAGCAGTACTTC	CSARDSVSGREQYF
TRBV20-1	NA	TRBJ2-3	NA	TGCAGTGCTCCTCGAGTCGTTCTAGCACCCACAGATACGCAGTATTTT	CSAPRVVLAPTDTQYF
TRBV5-1	NA	TRBJ2-2	NA	TGCGCCAGCAGCTGGAGGGGGCGGAACACCGGGGAGCTGTTTTTT	CASSWRGRNTGELFF
TRBV4-3	NA	TRBJ1-1	NA	TGCGCCAGCAGCCTAGCACCCCACCGGGCAGGGTCCCTGAACACTGAAGCTTTCTTT	CASSLAPHRAGSLNTEAFF
TRBV7-6	few	TRBJ2-5	NA	TGTGCCAGCAGCTTAGTACAAGGGATCTTGAGTTCGAAACAAGAGACCCAGTACTTC	CASSLVQGILSSKQETQYF
TRBV7-2	NA	TRBJ2-7	TRBD1	TGTGCCAGCAGCTTCGGGACAGGACCCACCTACGAGCAGTACTTC	CASSFGTGPTYEQYF
TRBV7-9	many	TRBJ1-2	TRBD1	TGTGCCAGCACCCTAGACAGGGCTTATGGCTACACCTTC	CASTLDRAYGYTF